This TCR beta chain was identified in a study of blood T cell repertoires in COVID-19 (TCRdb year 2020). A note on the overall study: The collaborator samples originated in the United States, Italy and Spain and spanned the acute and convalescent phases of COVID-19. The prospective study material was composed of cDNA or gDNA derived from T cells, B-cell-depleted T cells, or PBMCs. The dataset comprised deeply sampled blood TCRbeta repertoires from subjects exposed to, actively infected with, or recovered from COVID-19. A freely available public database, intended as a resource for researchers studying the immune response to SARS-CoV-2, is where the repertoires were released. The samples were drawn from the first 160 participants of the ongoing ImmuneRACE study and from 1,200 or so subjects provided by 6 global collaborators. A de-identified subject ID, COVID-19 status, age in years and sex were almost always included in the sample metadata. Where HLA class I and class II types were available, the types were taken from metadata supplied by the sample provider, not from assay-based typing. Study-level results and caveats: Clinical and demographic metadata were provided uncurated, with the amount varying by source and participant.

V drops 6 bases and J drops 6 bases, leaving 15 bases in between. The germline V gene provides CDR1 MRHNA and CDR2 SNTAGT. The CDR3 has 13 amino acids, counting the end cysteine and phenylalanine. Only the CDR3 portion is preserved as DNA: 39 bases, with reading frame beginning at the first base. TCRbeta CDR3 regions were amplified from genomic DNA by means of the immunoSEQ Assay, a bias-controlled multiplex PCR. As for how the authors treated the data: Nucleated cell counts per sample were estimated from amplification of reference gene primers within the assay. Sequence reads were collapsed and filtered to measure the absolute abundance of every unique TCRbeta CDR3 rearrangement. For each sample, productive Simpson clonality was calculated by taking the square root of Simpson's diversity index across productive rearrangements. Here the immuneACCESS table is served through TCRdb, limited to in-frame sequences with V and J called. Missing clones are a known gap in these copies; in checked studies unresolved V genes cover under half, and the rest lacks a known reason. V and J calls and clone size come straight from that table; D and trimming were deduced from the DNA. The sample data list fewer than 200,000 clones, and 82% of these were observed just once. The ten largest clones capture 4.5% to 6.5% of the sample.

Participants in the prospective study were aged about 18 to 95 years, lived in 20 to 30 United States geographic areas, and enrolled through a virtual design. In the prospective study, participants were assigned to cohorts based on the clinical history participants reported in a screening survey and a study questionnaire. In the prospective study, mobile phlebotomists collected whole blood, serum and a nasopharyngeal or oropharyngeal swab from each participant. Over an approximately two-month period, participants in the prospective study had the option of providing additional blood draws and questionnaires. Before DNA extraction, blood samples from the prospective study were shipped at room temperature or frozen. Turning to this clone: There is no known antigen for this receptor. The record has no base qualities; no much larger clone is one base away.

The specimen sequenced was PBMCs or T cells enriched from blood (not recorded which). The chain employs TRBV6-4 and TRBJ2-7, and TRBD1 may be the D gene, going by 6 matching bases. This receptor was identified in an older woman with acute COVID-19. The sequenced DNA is TGTGCCAGCAGCCGAACAGGGAGCAGCGAGCAGTACTTC. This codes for CASSRTGSSEQYF.